Following are 15 T cell receptor beta chains from one sample sequenced in a study of preoperative IRX-2 immunotherapy in early breast cancer. As to treatment: preoperative locoregional IRX-2 cytokine immunotherapy. The table came from immunoSEQ multiplex PCR; TCRdb's copy has only in-frame clones and leaves some out. The repertoire has around 39,000 clones, about 95% of them found once; the top ten carry 1.6%. This sample comprised tumor tissue, obtained after IRX-2 immunotherapy. All receptors derive from a human donor with breast cancer.

Points on this clone: A junction boundary mismatches the germline segment, possibly from a read error. The chain joins TRBV5-4 to TRBJ1-2; 7 bases line up with TRBD1. Germline V gene data show CDR1 as SGHNT and CDR2 as YYREEE (reference sequence). This CDR3 is built from 14 residues. The CDR3 loop reads CASSPGTDVYGYAF. DNA of the CDR3: TGTGCCAGCAGCCCCGGGACAGATGTATATGGCTACGCCTTC.

The J gene is TRBJ2-5, the V gene TRBV19, with TRBD2 matching 7 bases. V was clipped by 6 bases and J by 4 bases; unmatched bases: 11. Germline-derived CDR1 and CDR2 are LNHDA and SQIVND (reference sequence). CDR3 length: 15 residues. CDR3 residues: CASRSSGEGSETQYF. The CDR3 DNA is TGTGCCAGTAGAAGTTCCGGGGAGGGGTCAGAGACCCAGTACTTC.

This clone was found once. The CDR3 sequence is CASSEGGRGGSPLHF. CDR3 coding DNA: TGTGCCAGCAGTGAGGGTGGCAGGGGTGGTTCACCCCTCCACTTT. This chain connects TRBV25-1 to TRBJ1-6; the D gene is possibly TRBD1 (6 bases). The germline CDR1 and CDR2 sequences are MGHDK and SYGVNS. The CDR3 length is 15 residues. V lost 3 bases to trimming and J lost 9 bases, with 15 bases between them.

The chain carries TRBV27 and TRBJ2-7; no reliable D call. The CDR3 is 15 residues long. V was clipped by 5 bases and J by 0 bases, with 14 bases between them. Per germline, CDR1 MNHEY and CDR2 SMNVEV (reference sequence). The chain's CDR3 is CASSPSSLSSYEQYF. The CDR3 bases are TGTGCCAGCAGTCCCAGTTCCCTCAGCTCCTACGAGCAGTACTTC.

V usage is TRBV7-8 and J usage is TRBJ2-3, with 8 bases fitting TRBD1. Germline V lookup: CDR1 SGHVS, CDR2 FQNEAQ. The CDR3 consists of 16 residues. J was trimmed by 5 bases and V by 6 bases; bases with no gene match: 13. CDR3 sequence: CASRPKWAGGRDTQYF. The CDR3 nucleotides read TGTGCCAGCAGGCCCAAGTGGGCAGGGGGCCGAGATACGCAGTATTTT.

The V gene is TRBV18, the J gene TRBJ2-4; D is possibly TRBD2 (6 bases). Deletions cut 4 bases from V and 0 bases from J, with 16 bases between. The CDR3 length is 17 residues. Germline values: CDR1 KGHSH, CDR2 LQKENI. CDR3 nucleotide sequence: TGTGCCAGCTCACGAGCGGGCCCTAATCTAGCCAAAAACATTCAGTACTTC. Protein: CASSRAGPNLAKNIQYF.

This sequence joins TRBV6-1 and TRBJ1-2; D gene ambiguous. CDR3 length: 12 residues. The germline CDR1 and CDR2 sequences are MNHNS and SASEGT. V was shortened by 1 base and J by 8 bases, with 8 bases between the two germline ends. The CDR3 nucleotides are TGTGCCAGCAGTGAAGAACGGAGGGGCTACACCTTC. This sequence encodes CASSEERRGYTF.

About this clone: The germline gene is not matched at one end of the junction; a read error may be the cause. This chain links TRBV2 with TRBJ2-5, with D possibly being TRBD2 (6 bases). CDR1 is SNHLY and CDR2 is FYNNEI in the germline V gene. The CDR3 runs to 15 residues. The CDR3: CASREGSWAGETQYF. CDR3 in DNA: TGTGCCAGCAGAGAAGGGTCCTGGGCGGGGGAGACCCAGTACTTC. The variable domain in full, completed from reference TRBV2 and TRBJ2-5, reads EPEVTQTPSHQVTQMGQEVILRCVPISNHLYFYWYRQILGQKVEFLVSFYNNEISEKSEIFDDQFSVERPDGSNFTLKIRSTKLEDSAMYFCASREGSWAGETQYFGPGTRLLVL.

This chain links TRBV2 with TRBJ2-2, with D possibly matching TRBD2 (6 bases). Germline loops: CDR1 SNHLY, CDR2 FYNNEI. The CDR3 length is 14 residues. Trimming pared 5 bases from V and 1 base from J, leaving 8 bases between. CDR3 sequence: CASSWDLNTGELFF. The CDR3 nucleotides read TGTGCCAGCAGTTGGGACTTGAACACCGGGGAGCTGTTTTTT.

The chain couples TRBV6-5 to TRBJ2-5; D remains unclear. Germline loops: CDR1 MNHEY, CDR2 SVGAGI. Trimming removed 2 bases from V and 7 bases from J, with 11 bases in between. The CDR3 is 13 residues long. The CDR3 protein is CASSYHWKGTQYF. Here the CDR3 DNA reads TGTGCCAGCAGTTACCACTGGAAGGGGACCCAGTACTTC.

The chain uses TRBV18 and TRBJ1-1; D may be TRBD1 (5 bases). V dropped 6 bases and J dropped 0 bases, with 8 bases sitting between them. The CDR3 covers 13 residues. Germline V gives CDR1 KGHSH, CDR2 LQKENI. The CDR3 DNA reads TGTGCCAGCTCCCGACAGATGAACACTGAAGCTTTCTTT. Amino acid sequence: CASSRQMNTEAFF.

The chain carries TRBV20-1 and TRBJ2-3; D call uncertain. The germline gives CDR1 DFQATT, CDR2 SNEGSKA (reference sequence). V was shortened by 6 bases and J by 4 bases, with 5 bases between the two germline ends. The CDR3 spans 10 residues. The CDR3 protein is CSAGSDTQYF. The CDR3 nucleotides are TGCAGTGCGGGGTCAGATACGCAGTATTTT.

The DNA of the CDR3 is TGTGCCATCAGTGCCTATGGGCTCTCTGGAAACACCATATATTTT. Amino acids: CAISAYGLSGNTIYF. The chain uses TRBV10-3 and TRBJ1-3; no clear D. The CDR3 is made up of 15 amino acids. Germline values: CDR1 ENHRY, CDR2 SYGVKD. Trimming cost V 4 bases and J 0 bases, with 10 bases left between them.

The V call is TRBV19, the J call TRBJ1-5; 11 bases are shared with TRBD1. This CDR3 region has 17 residues. Losses at the gene ends were 3 bases for V and 0 bases for J; bases not matched to a gene: 4. Germline-derived CDR1 and CDR2 are LNHDA and SQIVND (reference sequence). CDR3 in DNA: TGTGCCAGTAGTATTCGGACAGGGGGCTATAGCAATCAGCCCCAGCATTTT. This sequence encodes CASSIRTGGYSNQPQHF.

The J gene is TRBJ2-3, the V gene TRBV9; 14 bases are shared with TRBD2. The V and J ends lost 3 bases and 0 bases, in that order; junction bases with no gene match: 3. Per the germline V gene, CDR1 is SGDLS and CDR2 is YYNGEE. The CDR3 is 17 amino acids. In nucleotides, the CDR3 is TGTGCCAGCAGCGCGACTAGCGGGGGGGCTAGCACAGATACGCAGTATTTT. It specifies CASSATSGGASTDTQYF.